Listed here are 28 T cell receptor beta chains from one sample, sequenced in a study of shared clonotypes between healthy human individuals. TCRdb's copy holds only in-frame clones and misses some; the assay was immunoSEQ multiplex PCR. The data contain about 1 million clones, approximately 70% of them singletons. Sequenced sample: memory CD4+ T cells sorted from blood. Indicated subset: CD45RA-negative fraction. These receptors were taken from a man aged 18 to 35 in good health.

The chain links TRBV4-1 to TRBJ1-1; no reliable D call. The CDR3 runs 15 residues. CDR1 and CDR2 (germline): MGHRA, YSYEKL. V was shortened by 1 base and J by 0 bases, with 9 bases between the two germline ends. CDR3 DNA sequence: TGCGCCAGCAGCCAAGTCGACGCCCTGAACACTGAAGCTTTCTTT. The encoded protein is CASSQVDALNTEAFF.

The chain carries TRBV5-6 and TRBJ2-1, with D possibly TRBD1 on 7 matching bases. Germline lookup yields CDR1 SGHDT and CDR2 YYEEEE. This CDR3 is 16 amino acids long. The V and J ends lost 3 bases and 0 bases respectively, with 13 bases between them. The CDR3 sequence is CASSSQGGGSYNEQFF. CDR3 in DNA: TGTGCCAGCAGCTCGCAGGGGGGCGGCTCCTACAATGAGCAGTTCTTC.

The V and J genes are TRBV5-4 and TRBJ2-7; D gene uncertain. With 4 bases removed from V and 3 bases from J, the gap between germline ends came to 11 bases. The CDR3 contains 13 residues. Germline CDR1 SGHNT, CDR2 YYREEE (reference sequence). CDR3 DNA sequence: TGTGCCAGCAGCCTGGCCGTAGACTACGAGCAGTACTTC. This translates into CASSLAVDYEQYF.

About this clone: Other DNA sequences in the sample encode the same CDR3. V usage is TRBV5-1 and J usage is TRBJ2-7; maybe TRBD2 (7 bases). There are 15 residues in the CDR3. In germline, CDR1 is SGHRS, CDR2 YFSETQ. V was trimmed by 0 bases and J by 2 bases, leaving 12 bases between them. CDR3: CASSLDGGPTYEQYF. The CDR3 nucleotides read TGCGCCAGCAGCTTGGACGGGGGGCCCACCTACGAGCAGTACTTC.

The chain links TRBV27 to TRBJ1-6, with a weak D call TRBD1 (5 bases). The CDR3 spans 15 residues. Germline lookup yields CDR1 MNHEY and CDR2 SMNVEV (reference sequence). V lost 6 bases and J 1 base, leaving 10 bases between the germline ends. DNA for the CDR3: TGTGCCAGCAGCTCCGGGGGGTCCTATAATTCACCCCTCCACTTT. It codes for CASSSGGSYNSPLHF.

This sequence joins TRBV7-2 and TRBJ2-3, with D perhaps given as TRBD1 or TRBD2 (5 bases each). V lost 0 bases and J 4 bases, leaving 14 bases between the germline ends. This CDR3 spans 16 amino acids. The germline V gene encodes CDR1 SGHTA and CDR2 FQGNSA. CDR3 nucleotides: TGTGCCAGCAGCTTAGCTGGGGCAGGGACGCCAGATACGCAGTATTTT. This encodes CASSLAGAGTPDTQYF.

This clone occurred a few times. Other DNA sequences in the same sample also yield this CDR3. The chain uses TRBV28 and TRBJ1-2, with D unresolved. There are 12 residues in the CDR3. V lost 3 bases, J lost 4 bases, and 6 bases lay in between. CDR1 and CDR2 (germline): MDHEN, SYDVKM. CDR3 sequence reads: CASSLGRYGYTF. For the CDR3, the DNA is TGTGCCAGCAGTTTGGGTCGCTATGGCTACACCTTC.

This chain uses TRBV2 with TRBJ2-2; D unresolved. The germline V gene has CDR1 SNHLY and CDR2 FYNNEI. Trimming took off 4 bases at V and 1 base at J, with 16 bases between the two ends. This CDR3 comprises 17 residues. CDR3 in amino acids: CASSGSARTENTGELFF. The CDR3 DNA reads TGTGCCAGCAGTGGAAGTGCGAGGACGGAGAACACCGGGGAGCTGTTTTTT.

CDR3 sequence reads: CASSPRRGGNAETQYF. Here the CDR3 DNA reads TGTGCCAGCTCACCACGGAGGGGGGGAAACGCAGAGACCCAGTACTTC. The rearrangement joins TRBV18 to TRBJ2-5; possible D gene TRBD2, 7 bases. Germline loops: CDR1 KGHSH, CDR2 LQKENI. Trimming shortened V by 1 base and J by 4 bases, and 16 bases separated the two germline ends. The CDR3 is 16 amino acids.

The chain's CDR3 is CASRTTGNTGELFF. DNA of the CDR3: TGTGCCAGCAGAACTACAGGGAACACCGGGGAGCTGTTTTTT. The rearrangement links TRBV25-1 to TRBJ2-2; D is possibly TRBD1 (5 bases). Trimming left V 6 bases short and J 1 base short, with 9 bases between. The germline CDR1 and CDR2 sequences are MGHDK and SYGVNS. The CDR3 consists of 14 residues.

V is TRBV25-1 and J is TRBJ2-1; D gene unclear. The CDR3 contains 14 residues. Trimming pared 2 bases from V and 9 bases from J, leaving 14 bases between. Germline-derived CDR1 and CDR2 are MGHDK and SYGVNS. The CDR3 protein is CASSETELTAEQFF. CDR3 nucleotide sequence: TGTGCCAGCAGTGAAACGGAATTAACTGCTGAGCAGTTCTTC.

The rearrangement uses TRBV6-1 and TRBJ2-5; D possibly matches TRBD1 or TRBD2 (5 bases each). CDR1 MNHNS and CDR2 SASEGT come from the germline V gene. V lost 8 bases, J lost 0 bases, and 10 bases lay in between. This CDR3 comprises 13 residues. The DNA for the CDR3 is TGTGCCAGCGGGGGTGCCTACCAAGAGACCCAGTACTTC. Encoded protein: CASGGAYQETQYF.

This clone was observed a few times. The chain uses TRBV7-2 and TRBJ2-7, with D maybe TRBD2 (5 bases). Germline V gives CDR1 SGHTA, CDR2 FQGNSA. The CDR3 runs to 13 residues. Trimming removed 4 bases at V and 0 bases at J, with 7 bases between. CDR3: CASSYRDSYEQYF. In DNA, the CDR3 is TGTGCCAGCAGCTACCGGGACTCCTACGAGCAGTACTTC.

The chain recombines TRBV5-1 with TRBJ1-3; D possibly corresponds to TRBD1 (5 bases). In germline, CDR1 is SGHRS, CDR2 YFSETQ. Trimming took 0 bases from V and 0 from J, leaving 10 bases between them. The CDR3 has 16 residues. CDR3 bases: TGCGCCAGCAGCTTGGGGGGCCAAACCTCTGGAAACACCATATATTTT. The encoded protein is CASSLGGQTSGNTIYF. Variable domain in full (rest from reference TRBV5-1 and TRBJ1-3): KAGVTQTPRYLIKTRGQQVTLSCSPISGHRSVSWYQQTPGQGLQFLFEYFSETQRNKGNFPGRFSGRQFSNSRSEMNVSTLELGDSALYLCASSLGGQTSGNTIYFGEGSWLTVV.

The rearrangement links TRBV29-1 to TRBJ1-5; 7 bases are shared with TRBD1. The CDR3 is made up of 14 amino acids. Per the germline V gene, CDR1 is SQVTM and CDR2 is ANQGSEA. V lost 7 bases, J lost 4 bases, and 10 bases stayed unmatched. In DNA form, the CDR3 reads TGCAGCGCAGGAGGTACGGACAGGAATCAGCCCCAGCATTTT. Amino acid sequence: CSAGGTDRNQPQHF.

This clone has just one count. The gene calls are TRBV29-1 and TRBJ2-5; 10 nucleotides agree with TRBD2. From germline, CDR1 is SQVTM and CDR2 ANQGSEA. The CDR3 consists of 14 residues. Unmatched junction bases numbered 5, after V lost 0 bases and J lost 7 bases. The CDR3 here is CSVEDWRTSGTQYF. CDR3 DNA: TGCAGCGTTGAAGATTGGCGGACTAGCGGGACCCAGTACTTC.

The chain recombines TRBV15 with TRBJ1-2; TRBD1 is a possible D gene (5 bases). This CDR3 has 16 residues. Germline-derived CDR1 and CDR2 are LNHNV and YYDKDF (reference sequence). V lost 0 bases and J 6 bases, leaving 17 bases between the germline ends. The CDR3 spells CATSREGGRGRDGYTF. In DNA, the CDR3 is TGTGCCACCAGCAGAGAAGGAGGGAGGGGCCGGGATGGCTACACCTTC. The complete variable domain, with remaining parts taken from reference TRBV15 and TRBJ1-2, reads DAMVIQNPRYQVTQFGKPVTLSCSQTLNHNVMYWYQQKSSQAPKLLFHYYDKDFNNEADTPDNFQSRRPNTSFCFLDIRSPGLGDTAMYLCATSREGGRGRDGYTFGSGTRLTVV.

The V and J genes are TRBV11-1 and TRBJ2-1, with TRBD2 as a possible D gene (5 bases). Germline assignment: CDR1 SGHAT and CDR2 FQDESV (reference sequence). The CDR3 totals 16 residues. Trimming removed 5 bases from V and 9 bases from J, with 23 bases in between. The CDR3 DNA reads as TGTGCCAGCAGCCGGAGGCGGGTGGGGAGCACGGCTGAGCAGTTCTTC. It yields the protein CASSRRRVGSTAEQFF. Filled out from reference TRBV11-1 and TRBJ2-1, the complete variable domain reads EAEVAQSPRYKITEKSQAVAFWCDPISGHATLYWYRQILGQGPELLVQFQDESVVDDSQLPKDRFSAERLKGVDSTLKIQPAELGDSAMYLCASSRRRVGSTAEQFFGPGTRLTVL.

CDR3 residues: CASSDTGRTQAEAFF. CDR3 coding DNA: TGTGCCAGCAGTGATACCGGACGGACACAAGCTGAAGCTTTCTTT. This rearrangement joins TRBV25-1 to TRBJ1-1; D possibly corresponds to TRBD1 (5 bases). Trimming cost V 3 bases and J 6 bases, with 17 bases left between them. The germline V gene has CDR1 MGHDK and CDR2 SYGVNS. This CDR3 contains 15 residues.

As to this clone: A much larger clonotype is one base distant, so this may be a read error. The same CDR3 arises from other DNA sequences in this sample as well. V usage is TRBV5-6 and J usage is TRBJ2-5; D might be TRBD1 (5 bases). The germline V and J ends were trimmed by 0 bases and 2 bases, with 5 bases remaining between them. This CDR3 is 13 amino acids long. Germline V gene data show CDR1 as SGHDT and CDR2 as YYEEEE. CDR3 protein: CASSLGQQETQYF. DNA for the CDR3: TGTGCCAGCAGCTTGGGACAGCAAGAGACCCAGTACTTC.

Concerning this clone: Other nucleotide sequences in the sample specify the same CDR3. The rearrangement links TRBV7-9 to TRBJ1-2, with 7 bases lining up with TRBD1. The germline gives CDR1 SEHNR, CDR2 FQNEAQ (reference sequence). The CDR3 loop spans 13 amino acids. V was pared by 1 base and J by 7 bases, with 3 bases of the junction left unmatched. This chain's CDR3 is CASSLEGAGGYTF. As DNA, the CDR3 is TGTGCCAGCAGCTTAGAGGGGGCCGGTGGCTACACCTTC.

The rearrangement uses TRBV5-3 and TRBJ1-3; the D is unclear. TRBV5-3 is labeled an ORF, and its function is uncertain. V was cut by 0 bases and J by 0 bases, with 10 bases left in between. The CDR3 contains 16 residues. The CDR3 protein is CARSLEGSLSGNTIYF. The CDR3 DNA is TGTGCCAGAAGCTTGGAGGGCAGCCTCTCTGGAAACACCATATATTTT.

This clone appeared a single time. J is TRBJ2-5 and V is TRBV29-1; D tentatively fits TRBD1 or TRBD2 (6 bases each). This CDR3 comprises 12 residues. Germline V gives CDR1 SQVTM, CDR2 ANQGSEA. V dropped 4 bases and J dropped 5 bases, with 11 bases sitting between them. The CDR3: CSVGGAYETQYF. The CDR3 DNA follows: TGCAGCGTTGGGGGGGCGTATGAGACCCAGTACTTC.

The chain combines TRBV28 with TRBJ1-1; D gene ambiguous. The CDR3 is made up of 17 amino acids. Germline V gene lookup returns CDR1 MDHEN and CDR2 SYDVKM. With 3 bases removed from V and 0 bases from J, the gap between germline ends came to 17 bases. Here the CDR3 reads CASSFGSPFSMNTEAFF. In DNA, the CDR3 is TGTGCCAGCAGTTTCGGATCTCCATTTTCCATGAACACTGAAGCTTTCTTT.

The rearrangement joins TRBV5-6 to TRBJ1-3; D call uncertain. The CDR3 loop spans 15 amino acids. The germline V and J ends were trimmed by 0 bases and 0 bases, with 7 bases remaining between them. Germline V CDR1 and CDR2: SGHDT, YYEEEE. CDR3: CASSLGGNSGNTIYF. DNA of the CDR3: TGTGCCAGCAGCTTGGGAGGGAACTCTGGAAACACCATATATTTT.

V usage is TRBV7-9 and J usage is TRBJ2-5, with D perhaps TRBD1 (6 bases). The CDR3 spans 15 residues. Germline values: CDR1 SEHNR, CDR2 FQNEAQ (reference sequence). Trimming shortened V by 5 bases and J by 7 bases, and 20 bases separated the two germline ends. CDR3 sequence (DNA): TGTGCCAGCAGCCTTGACAGGATAACAGGGTTGACCCAGTACTTC. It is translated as CASSLDRITGLTQYF.

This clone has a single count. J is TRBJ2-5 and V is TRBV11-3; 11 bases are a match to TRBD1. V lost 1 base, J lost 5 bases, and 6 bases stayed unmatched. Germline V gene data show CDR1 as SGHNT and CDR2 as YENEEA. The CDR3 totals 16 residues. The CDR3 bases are TGTGCCAGCAGCTTAGGCGGACAGGGGGCTTTGGAGACCCAGTACTTC. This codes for CASSLGGQGALETQYF.

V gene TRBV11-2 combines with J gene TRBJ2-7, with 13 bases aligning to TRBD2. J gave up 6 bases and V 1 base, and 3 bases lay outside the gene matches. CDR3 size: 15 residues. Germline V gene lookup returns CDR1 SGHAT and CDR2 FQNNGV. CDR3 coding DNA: TGTGCCAGCAGCTTAGGGGGACTAGCGGGGACCGAGCAGTACTTC. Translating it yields CASSLGGLAGTEQYF.